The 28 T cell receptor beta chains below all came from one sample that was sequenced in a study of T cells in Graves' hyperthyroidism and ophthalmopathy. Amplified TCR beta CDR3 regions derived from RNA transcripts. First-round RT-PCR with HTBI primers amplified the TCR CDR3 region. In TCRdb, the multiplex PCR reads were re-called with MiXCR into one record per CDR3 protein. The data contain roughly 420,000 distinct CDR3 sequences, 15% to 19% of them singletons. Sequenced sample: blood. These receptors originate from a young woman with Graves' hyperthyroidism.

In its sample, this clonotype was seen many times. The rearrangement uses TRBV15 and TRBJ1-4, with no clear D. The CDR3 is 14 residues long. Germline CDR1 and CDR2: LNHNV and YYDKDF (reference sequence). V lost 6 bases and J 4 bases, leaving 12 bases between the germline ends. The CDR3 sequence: CATSSMGVNEKLFF. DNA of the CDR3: TGTGCCACCAGTTCGATGGGAGTTAATGAAAAACTGTTTTTT.

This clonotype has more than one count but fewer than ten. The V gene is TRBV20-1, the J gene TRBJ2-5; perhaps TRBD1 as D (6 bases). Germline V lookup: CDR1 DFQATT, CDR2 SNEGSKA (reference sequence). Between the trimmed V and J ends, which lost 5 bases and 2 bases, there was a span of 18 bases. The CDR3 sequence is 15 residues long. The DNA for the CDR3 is TGCAGTGCTGACATCGGAAGGGGGATTCAAGAGACCCAGTACTTC. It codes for CSADIGRGIQETQYF.

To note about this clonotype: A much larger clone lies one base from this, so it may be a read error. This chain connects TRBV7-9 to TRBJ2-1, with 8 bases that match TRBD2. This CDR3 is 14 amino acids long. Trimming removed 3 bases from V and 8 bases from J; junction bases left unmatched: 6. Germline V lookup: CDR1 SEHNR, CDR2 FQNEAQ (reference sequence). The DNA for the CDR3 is TGTGCCAGCAGCTTTGGGACTAGTGGTGATGAGCAGTTCTTC. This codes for CASSFGTSGDEQFF.

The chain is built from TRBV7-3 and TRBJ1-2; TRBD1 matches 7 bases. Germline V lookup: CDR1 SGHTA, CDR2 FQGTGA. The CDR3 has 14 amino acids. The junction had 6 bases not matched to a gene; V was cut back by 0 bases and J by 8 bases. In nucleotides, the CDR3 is TGTGCCAGCAGCTTAACTGACAGGGAGGGCGGCTACACCTTC. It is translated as CASSLTDREGGYTF.

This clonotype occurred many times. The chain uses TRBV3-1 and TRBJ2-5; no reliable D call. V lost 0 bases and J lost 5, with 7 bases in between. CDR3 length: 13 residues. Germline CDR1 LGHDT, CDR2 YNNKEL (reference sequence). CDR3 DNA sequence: TGTGCCAGCAGCCAAGACTTCGCGGAGACCCAGTACTTC. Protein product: CASSQDFAETQYF.

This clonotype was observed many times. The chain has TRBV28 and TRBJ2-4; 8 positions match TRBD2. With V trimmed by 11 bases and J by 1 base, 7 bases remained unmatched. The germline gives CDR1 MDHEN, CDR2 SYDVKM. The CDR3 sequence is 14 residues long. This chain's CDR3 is CAAVGGAAKNIQYF. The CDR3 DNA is TGTGCCGCCGTCGGGGGGGCTGCCAAAAACATTCAGTACTTC.

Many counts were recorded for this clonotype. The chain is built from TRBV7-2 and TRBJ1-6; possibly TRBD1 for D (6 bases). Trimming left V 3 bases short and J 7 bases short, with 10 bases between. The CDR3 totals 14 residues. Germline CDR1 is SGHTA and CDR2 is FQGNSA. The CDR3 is CASSFPQGNSPLHF. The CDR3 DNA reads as TGTGCCAGCAGCTTCCCACAGGGAAATTCACCCCTCCACTTT.

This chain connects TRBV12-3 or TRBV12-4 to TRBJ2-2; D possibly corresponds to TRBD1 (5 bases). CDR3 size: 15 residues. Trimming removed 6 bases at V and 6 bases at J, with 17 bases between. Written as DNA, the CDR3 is TGTGCCAGCAGATCAGGGTTGACCAGCGCCGGGGAGCTGTTTTTT. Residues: CASRSGLTSAGELFF.

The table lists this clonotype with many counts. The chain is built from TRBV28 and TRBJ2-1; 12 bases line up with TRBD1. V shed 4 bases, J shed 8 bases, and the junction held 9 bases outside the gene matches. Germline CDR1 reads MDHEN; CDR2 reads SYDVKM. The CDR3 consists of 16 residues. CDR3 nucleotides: TGTGCCAGCAGTTCCCTATCGGGACAGGGGGCGTATGAGCAGTTCTTC. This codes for CASSSLSGQGAYEQFF.

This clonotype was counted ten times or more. The CDR3: CASSPPDSLAYGYTF. The CDR3 bases are TGTGCCAGCAGCCCGCCGGACAGTTTGGCTTATGGCTACACCTTC. The chain combines TRBV4-2 with TRBJ1-2; maybe TRBD1 (6 bases). The germline V and J ends were trimmed by 4 bases and 5 bases, with 17 bases remaining between them. Germline loops: CDR1 LGHNA, CDR2 YNFKEQ. The CDR3 sequence is 15 residues long.

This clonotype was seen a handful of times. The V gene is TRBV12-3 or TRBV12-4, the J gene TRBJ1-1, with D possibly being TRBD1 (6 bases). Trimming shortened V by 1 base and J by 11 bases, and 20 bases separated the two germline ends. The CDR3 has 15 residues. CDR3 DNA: TGTGCCAGCAGTTTAGAAGGGGGTAAGATGGTTCGGGCTTTCTTT. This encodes CASSLEGGKMVRAFF.

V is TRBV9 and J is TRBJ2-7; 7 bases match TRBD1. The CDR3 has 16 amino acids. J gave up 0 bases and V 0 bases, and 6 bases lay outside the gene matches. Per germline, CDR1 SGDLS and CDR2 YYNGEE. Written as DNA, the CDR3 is TGTGCCAGCAGCGTAGGTGGACAGGCGAACTCCTACGAGCAGTACTTC. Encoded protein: CASSVGGQANSYEQYF.

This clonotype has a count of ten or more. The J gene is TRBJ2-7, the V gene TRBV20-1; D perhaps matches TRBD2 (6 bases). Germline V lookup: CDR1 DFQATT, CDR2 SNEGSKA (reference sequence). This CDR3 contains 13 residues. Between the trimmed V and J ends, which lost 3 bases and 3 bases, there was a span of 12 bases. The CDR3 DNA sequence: TGCAGTGCTAGCATTGCGGGGCGCTACGAGCAGTACTTC. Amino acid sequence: CSASIAGRYEQYF.

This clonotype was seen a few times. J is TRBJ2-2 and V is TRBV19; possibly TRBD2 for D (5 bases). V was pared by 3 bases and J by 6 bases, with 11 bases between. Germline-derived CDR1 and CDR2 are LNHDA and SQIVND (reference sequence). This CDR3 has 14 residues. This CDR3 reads CASSIQSGPGELFF. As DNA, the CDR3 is TGTGCCAGTAGTATTCAGAGCGGTCCCGGGGAGCTGTTTTTT.

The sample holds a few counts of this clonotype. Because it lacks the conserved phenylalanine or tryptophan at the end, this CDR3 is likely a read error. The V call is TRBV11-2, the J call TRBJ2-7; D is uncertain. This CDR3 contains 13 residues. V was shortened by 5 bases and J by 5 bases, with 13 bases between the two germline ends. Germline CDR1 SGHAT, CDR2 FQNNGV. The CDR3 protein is CASSPMIPNEQYL. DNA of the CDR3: TGTGCCAGCAGCCCGATGATTCCCAACGAGCAGTACCTC.

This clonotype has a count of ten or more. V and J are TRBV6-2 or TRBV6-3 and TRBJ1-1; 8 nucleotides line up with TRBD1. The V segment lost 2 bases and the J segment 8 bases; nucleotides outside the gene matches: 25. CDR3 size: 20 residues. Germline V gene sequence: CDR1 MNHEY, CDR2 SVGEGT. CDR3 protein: CASSYRDRLSISLPAPEAFF. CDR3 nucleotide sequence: TGTGCCAGCAGTTACCGGGACAGGTTGTCTATCAGCCTACCCGCCCCCGAAGCTTTCTTT.

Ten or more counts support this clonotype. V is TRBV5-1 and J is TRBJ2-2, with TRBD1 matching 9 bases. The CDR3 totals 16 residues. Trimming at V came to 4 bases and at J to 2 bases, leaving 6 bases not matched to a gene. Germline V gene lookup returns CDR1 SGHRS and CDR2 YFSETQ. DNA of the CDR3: TGCGCCAGCAGCCAACGGACAGGGGACAACACCGGGGAGCTGTTTTTT. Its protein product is CASSQRTGDNTGELFF.

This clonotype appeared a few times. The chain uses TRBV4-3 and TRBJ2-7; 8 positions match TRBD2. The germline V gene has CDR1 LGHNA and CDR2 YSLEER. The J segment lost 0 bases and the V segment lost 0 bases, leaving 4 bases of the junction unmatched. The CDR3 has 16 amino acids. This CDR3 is CASSQDRGGSSYEQYF. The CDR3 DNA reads TGCGCCAGCAGCCAAGATCGGGGGGGGAGCTCCTACGAGCAGTACTTC.

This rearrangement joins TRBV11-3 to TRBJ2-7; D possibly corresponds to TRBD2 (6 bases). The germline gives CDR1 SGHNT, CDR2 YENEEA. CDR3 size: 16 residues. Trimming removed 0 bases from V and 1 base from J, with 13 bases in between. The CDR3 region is CASSLEKGGGSYEQYF. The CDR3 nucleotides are TGTGCCAGCAGCTTAGAAAAGGGAGGCGGGTCCTACGAGCAGTACTTC.

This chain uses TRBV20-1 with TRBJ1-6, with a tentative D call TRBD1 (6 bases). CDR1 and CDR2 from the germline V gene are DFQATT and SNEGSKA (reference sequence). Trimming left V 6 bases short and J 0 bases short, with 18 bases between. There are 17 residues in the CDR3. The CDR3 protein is CSATGHLFLSYNSPLHF. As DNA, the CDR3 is TGCAGTGCAACGGGACACCTCTTTCTCTCCTATAATTCACCCCTCCACTTT.

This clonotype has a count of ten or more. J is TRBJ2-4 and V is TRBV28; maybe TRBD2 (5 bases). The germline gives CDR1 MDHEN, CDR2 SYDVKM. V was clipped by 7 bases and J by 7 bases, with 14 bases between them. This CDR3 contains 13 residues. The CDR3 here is CASTLARRNIQYF. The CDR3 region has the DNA TGTGCCAGCACCCTGGCCAGGAGGAACATTCAGTACTTC. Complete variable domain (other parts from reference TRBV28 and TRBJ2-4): DVKVTQSSRYLVKRTGEKVFLECVQDMDHENMFWYRQDPGLGLRLIYFSYDVKMKEKGDIPEGYSVSREKKERFSLILESASTNQTSMYLCASTLARRNIQYFGAGTRLSVL.

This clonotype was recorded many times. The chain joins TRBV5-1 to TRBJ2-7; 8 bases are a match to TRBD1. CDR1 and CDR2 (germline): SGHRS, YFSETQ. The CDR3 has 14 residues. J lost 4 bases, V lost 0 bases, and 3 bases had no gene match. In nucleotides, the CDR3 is TGCGCCAGCAGCTTGGAGGGACAGGCGTACGAGCAGTACTTC. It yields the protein CASSLEGQAYEQYF.

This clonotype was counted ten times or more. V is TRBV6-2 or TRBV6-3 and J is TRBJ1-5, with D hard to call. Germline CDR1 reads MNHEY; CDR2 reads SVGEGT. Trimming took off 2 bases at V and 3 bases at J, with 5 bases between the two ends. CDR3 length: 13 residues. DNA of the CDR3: TGTGCCAGCAGTTACGCCATCAATCAGCCCCAGCATTTT. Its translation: CASSYAINQPQHF.

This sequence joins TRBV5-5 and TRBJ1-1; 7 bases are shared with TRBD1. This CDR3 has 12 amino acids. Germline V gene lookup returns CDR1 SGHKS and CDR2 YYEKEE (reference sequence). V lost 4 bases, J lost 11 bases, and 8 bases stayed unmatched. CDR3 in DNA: TGTGCCAGCAGCCCGACAGGGCTTAGGGCTTTCTTT. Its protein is CASSPTGLRAFF.

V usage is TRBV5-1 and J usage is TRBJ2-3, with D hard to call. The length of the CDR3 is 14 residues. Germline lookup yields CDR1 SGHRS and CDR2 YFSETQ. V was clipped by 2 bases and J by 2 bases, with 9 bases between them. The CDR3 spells CASSFMGPTDTQYF. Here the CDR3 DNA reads TGCGCCAGCAGCTTTATGGGTCCCACAGATACGCAGTATTTT.

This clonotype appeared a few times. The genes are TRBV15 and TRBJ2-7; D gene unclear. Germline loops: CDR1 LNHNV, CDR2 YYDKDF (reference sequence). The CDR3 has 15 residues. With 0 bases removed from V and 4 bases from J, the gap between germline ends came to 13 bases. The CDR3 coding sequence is TGTGCCACCAGCAGAGATAGTAGGGCTCGGTACGAGCAGTACTTC. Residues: CATSRDSRARYEQYF.

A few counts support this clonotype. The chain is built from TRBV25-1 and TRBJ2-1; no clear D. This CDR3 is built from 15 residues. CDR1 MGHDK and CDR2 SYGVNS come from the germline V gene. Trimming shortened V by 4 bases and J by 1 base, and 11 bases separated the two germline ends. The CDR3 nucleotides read TGTGCCAGCAGTGCCCGAGCAAATTCCTACAATGAGCAGTTCTTC. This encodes CASSARANSYNEQFF.

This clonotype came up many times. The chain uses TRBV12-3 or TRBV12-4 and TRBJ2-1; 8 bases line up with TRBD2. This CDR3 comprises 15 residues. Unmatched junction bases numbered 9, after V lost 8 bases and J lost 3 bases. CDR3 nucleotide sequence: TGTGCCAGCTCCTGGGGCGGGAGGTACTACAATGAGCAGTTCTTC. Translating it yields CASSWGGRYYNEQFF.